The 25 T cell receptor beta chains in this list originate from one sample, sequenced in a study of blood T cell repertoires in COVID-19. The data were produced by immunoSEQ multiplex PCR, yet TCRdb's version contains in-frame clones alone and is incomplete. The sample gives roughly 98,000 clones, 75% to 90% of which show up once; 10% to 15% is in the top ten. The sample taken for sequencing was peripheral blood. These receptors all come from a human donor in a cohort sampled during active COVID-19.

The CDR3 sequence is CASSHIPGGGIIDTQYF. CDR3 coding DNA: TGTGCCAGCAGCCATATCCCCGGCGGGGGTATAATAGATACGCAGTATTTT. J is TRBJ2-3 and V is TRBV3-1 (or the pseudogene TRBV3-2); 7 nucleotides line up with TRBD2. Trimming at V came to 3 bases and at J to 5 bases, leaving 14 bases not matched to a gene. The germline CDR1 and CDR2 sequences are LGHDT and YNNKEL (reference sequence). The CDR3 runs 17 residues.

J is TRBJ1-2 and V is TRBV3-1 (or the pseudogene TRBV3-2); the D gene is possibly TRBD1 (6 bases). Trimming pared 4 bases from V and 1 base from J, leaving 13 bases between. In germline, CDR1 is LGHDT, CDR2 YNNKEL (reference sequence). CDR3 length equals 15 residues. The CDR3 sequence is CASSLRQASNYGYTF. The CDR3 nucleotides are TGTGCCAGCAGCCTCCGACAGGCCAGTAACTATGGCTACACCTTC.

This clone was seen a few times. The chain carries TRBV18 and TRBJ2-1; TRBD2 matches 11 bases. Germline V gene data show CDR1 as KGHSH and CDR2 as LQKENI. Losses at the gene ends were 5 bases for V and 3 bases for J; bases not matched to a gene: 3. This CDR3 contains 15 residues. DNA of the CDR3: TGTGCCAGCTCATTGACTAGCGGGGACTACAATGAGCAGTTCTTC. Its protein product is CASSLTSGDYNEQFF.

The chain is built from TRBV3-1 (or the pseudogene TRBV3-2) and TRBJ1-1; D is unresolved. Germline CDR1 LGHDT, CDR2 YNNKEL (reference sequence). V was trimmed by 8 bases and J by 5 bases, leaving 6 bases between them. This CDR3 has 10 amino acids. CDR3 region: CASEGTEAFF. The CDR3 coding sequence is TGTGCCAGCGAGGGAACTGAAGCTTTCTTT.

The V call is TRBV9, the J call TRBJ1-1; TRBD1 is a possible D gene (6 bases). Trimming took 0 bases from V and 4 from J, leaving 13 bases between them. This CDR3 has 15 residues. The germline V gene has CDR1 SGDLS and CDR2 YYNGEE. CDR3 bases: TGTGCCAGCAGCGTAGGGGGGGGCGCGGGCACTGAAGCTTTCTTT. This sequence encodes CASSVGGGAGTEAFF.

The chain joins TRBV28 to TRBJ1-1, with TRBD1 identical over 7 bases. V dropped 5 bases and J dropped 10; count of bases not matched to a gene: 10. The CDR3 runs to 13 residues. The germline CDR1 and CDR2 sequences are MDHEN and SYDVKM. CDR3 in amino acids: CASSPTPQGGAFF. CDR3 nucleotide sequence: TGTGCCAGCAGTCCAACTCCCCAGGGGGGAGCTTTCTTT.

The genes are TRBV28 and TRBJ2-1; 14 positions agree with TRBD2. Per the germline V gene, CDR1 is MDHEN and CDR2 is SYDVKM. V lost 8 bases to trimming and J lost 8 bases; unmatched junction nucleotides: 5. The CDR3 loop spans 14 amino acids. CDR3 loop: CASGLAGGEYEQFF. The CDR3 DNA sequence: TGTGCCAGCGGACTAGCGGGGGGCGAGTATGAGCAGTTCTTC.

This chain uses TRBV11-3 with TRBJ2-4, with 11 nucleotides matching TRBD1. CDR3 length: 16 residues. V dropped 4 bases and J dropped 4; count of bases not matched to a gene: 6. In germline, CDR1 is SGHNT, CDR2 YENEEA. The CDR3 sequence: CASSSGQGASKNIQYF. The DNA for the CDR3 is TGTGCCAGCAGCTCCGGACAGGGGGCATCAAAAAACATTCAGTACTTC.

This clone has a handful of counts. This chain uses TRBV6-5 with TRBJ2-5; 7 bases match TRBD2. J gave up 5 bases and V 6 bases, and 3 bases lay outside the gene matches. The CDR3 consists of 12 residues. Germline CDR1 and CDR2: MNHEY and SVGAGI. CDR3: CASRRGGETQYF. The CDR3 DNA reads as TGTGCCAGCAGGCGGGGAGGGGAGACCCAGTACTTC.

The chain combines TRBV5-6 with TRBJ1-5; D gene uncertain. The CDR3 sequence is 13 residues long. From germline, CDR1 is SGHDT and CDR2 YYEEEE. V was pared by 4 bases and J by 2 bases, with 7 bases between. The CDR3 reads CASSLRGNQPQHF. CDR3 nucleotides: TGTGCCAGCAGCCTCCGAGGCAATCAGCCCCAGCATTTT.

V gene TRBV19 combines with J gene TRBJ2-5; 7 nucleotides agree with TRBD2. This CDR3 has 13 amino acids. Losses at the gene ends were 3 bases for V and 4 bases for J; bases not matched to a gene: 2. Germline loops: CDR1 LNHDA, CDR2 SQIVND (reference sequence). Here the CDR3 reads CASSISSGETQYF. In nucleotides, the CDR3 is TGTGCCAGTAGTATCTCTAGCGGAGAGACCCAGTACTTC. Combining the CDR3 with reference TRBV19 and TRBJ2-5 gives the whole variable domain DGGITQSPKYLFRKEGQNVTLSCEQNLNHDAMYWYRQDPGQGLRLIYYSQIVNDFQKGDIAEGYSVSREKKESFPLTVTSAQKNPTAFYLCASSISSGETQYFGPGTRLLVL.

The chain links TRBV4-1 to TRBJ2-1; 8 nucleotides agree with TRBD2. This CDR3 is built from 14 residues. The V gene's germline CDR1 is MGHRA and CDR2 YSYEKL. V shed 11 bases, J shed 9 bases, and the junction held 15 bases outside the gene matches. The CDR3 here is CAAGAPGGAGEQFF. Here the CDR3 DNA reads TGCGCCGCCGGGGCGCCCGGGGGGGCGGGTGAGCAGTTCTTC.

The genes are TRBV13 and TRBJ1-4; no reliable D call. Germline V lookup: CDR1 PRHDT, CDR2 FYEKMQ (reference sequence). The CDR3 is made up of 12 amino acids. Trimming stripped 5 bases from V and 8 bases from J, with 9 bases between. In nucleotides, the CDR3 is TGTGCCAGCAGCCGAGGTGGGGAAAAACTGTTTTTT. This gives the protein CASSRGGEKLFF.

The chain employs TRBV9 and TRBJ2-1; 9 bases line up with TRBD2. In germline, CDR1 is SGDLS, CDR2 YYNGEE. The CDR3 runs to 17 residues. V trimming: 0 bases; J trimming: 9 bases; junction bases outside the gene matches: 13. CDR3 protein: CASSVDPSGAHRVEQFF. The DNA of the CDR3 is TGTGCCAGCAGCGTAGACCCTAGCGGGGCACACAGAGTTGAGCAGTTCTTC.

This clone was observed at least ten times. V gene TRBV19 combines with J gene TRBJ1-5, with D possibly TRBD1 on 6 matching bases. Looked up from germline, CDR1 is LNHDA and CDR2 is SQIVND (reference sequence). The germline V and J ends were trimmed by 1 base and 3 bases, with 10 bases remaining between them. The CDR3 is 15 residues long. CDR3 coding DNA: TGTGCCAGTAGTATAGCAGGGGACCCCAATCAGCCCCAGCATTTT. Its protein is CASSIAGDPNQPQHF.

V and J are TRBV6-4 and TRBJ1-1; TRBD1 matches 9 bases. Germline V gene sequence: CDR1 MRHNA, CDR2 SNTAGT. V lost 2 bases, J lost 2 bases, and 9 bases stayed unmatched. CDR3 length: 17 residues. DNA for the CDR3: TGTGCCAGCAGTGACGCGCCGAACAGGGGGCCAAACACTGAAGCTTTCTTT. As protein: CASSDAPNRGPNTEAFF.

This chain joins TRBV6-2 or TRBV6-3 and TRBJ2-7; TRBD1 might be the D (6 bases). The germline V gene has CDR1 MNHEY and CDR2 SVGEGT. The V gene lost 6 bases and the J gene lost 6 bases, with 15 bases spanning the gap. The CDR3 runs to 13 residues. The CDR3 sequence is CASSDYRDGEQYF. CDR3 in DNA: TGTGCCAGCAGCGATTACAGGGACGGCGAGCAGTACTTC.

The chain combines TRBV5-5 with TRBJ2-3; 10 nucleotides agree with TRBD1. Germline values: CDR1 SGHKS, CDR2 YYEKEE (reference sequence). Germline trimming cut 3 bases from V and 0 bases from J; bases unmatched to any gene: 4. The CDR3 runs 16 residues. Here the CDR3 reads CASSSRTGGSTDTQYF. The DNA of the CDR3 is TGTGCCAGCAGCTCGAGGACAGGGGGAAGCACAGATACGCAGTATTTT.

This clone rates as medium-sized. The chain uses TRBV4-2 and TRBJ1-1; D possibly corresponds to TRBD1 (5 bases). The CDR3 contains 17 residues. V shed 1 base and J shed 1 base, with 16 bases lying between them. Germline values: CDR1 LGHNA, CDR2 YNFKEQ. The CDR3 nucleotides read TGTGCCAGCAGCCAAGTGGGGTGGGGAACAGGGAACACTGAAGCTTTCTTT. This gives the protein CASSQVGWGTGNTEAFF.

A note on this clone: This sample includes further DNA sequences coding for the same CDR3. The chain employs TRBV18 and TRBJ1-6; TRBD1 agrees at 9 bases. CDR3 length: 14 residues. Germline CDR1 is KGHSH and CDR2 is LQKENI. J lost 6 bases, V lost 3 bases, and 0 bases had no gene match. The DNA of the CDR3 is TGTGCCAGCTCACCGGACAGGGGTAATTCACCCCTCCACTTT. Translation gives CASSPDRGNSPLHF.

The chain couples TRBV5-6 to TRBJ2-1; 7 bases are a match to TRBD2. CDR1 SGHDT and CDR2 YYEEEE come from the germline V gene. The V and J ends lost 2 bases and 4 bases, in that order; junction bases with no gene match: 6. The CDR3 extends over 15 amino acids. CDR3 nucleotides: TGTGCCAGCAGCTTCTATCCGGGGGGTTACAATGAGCAGTTCTTC. The encoded protein is CASSFYPGGYNEQFF.

J is TRBJ1-5 and V is TRBV19, with D perhaps matching TRBD1 (6 bases). V gave up 1 base and J gave up 6 bases, with 19 bases separating them. CDR1 and CDR2 (germline): LNHDA, SQIVND (reference sequence). The CDR3 is made up of 17 amino acids. CDR3 DNA: TGTGCCAGTAGTATAGTTCTTAGACATATCAGGGGTCAGCCCCAGCATTTT. This encodes CASSIVLRHIRGQPQHF.

There are a few counts of this clone. V is TRBV5-1 and J is TRBJ1-5; 8 bases map to TRBD1. Trimming removed 4 bases from V and 5 bases from J; junction bases left unmatched: 5. CDR3 length: 14 amino acids. CDR1 is SGHRS, CDR2 YFSETQ, per germline. The CDR3 here is CASSPDRGDQPQHF. CDR3 DNA: TGCGCCAGCAGCCCTGACAGGGGCGATCAGCCCCAGCATTTT.

This clone was observed a single time. The chain recombines TRBV24-1 with TRBJ1-2; D is possibly TRBD1 (5 bases). V dropped 3 bases and J dropped 5 bases, with 21 bases sitting between them. The CDR3 loop spans 17 amino acids. Germline V CDR1 and CDR2: KGHDR, SFDVKD. The CDR3 reads CATSDPFPRVGVYGYTF. The CDR3 region has the DNA TGTGCCACCAGTGATCCCTTCCCCAGGGTTGGGGTTTATGGCTACACCTTC.

This clone was observed a few times. J is TRBJ2-7 and V is TRBV7-8; tentative D call: TRBD1 (5 bases). Germline V gene data show CDR1 as SGHVS and CDR2 as FQNEAQ. Trimming took off 0 bases at V and 0 bases at J, with 12 bases between the two ends. The length of the CDR3 is 16 residues. CDR3 protein: CASSLARMGLSYEQYF. CDR3 nucleotides: TGTGCCAGCAGCTTAGCCAGGATGGGGCTCTCCTACGAGCAGTACTTC.